The 32 T cell receptor beta chains in this list originate from one sample, sequenced in a study of beta chain features in type 1 diabetes. Findings and limits, study-wide: Across all four CD4+ subsets, people with type 1 diabetes showed modestly shorter TCRB CDR3s.

Antigens for these TCRs are unknown. The entirety of the isolated RNA underwent reverse transcription, so expressed TCRB transcripts were sequenced. Some clones are missing from TCRdb's copy, which holds only in-frame ones; the method was immunoSEQ multiplex PCR. The sample holds some 250,000 clones, approximately 11% seen once. The specimen sequenced was naive CD4+ T cells from blood. All receptors come from a man aged 30 to 45 with type 1 diabetes.

The chain carries TRBV27 and TRBJ2-1; D perhaps matches TRBD2 (6 bases). Germline-derived CDR1 and CDR2 are MNHEY and SMNVEV (reference sequence). This CDR3 has 15 residues. Trimming shortened V by 5 bases and J by 6 bases, and 17 bases separated the two germline ends. CDR3 nucleotides: TGTGCCAGCAGTCCCGTGCGGGGTTTGGGCAATGAGCAGTTCTTC. This translates into CASSPVRGLGNEQFF.

This clone was detected only a few times. The J gene is TRBJ1-1, the V gene TRBV2; TRBD1 might be the D (6 bases). V lost 8 bases, J lost 4 bases, and 17 bases lay in between. Per germline, CDR1 SNHLY and CDR2 FYNNEI. The CDR3 contains 14 residues. CDR3 bases: TGTGCCAGCGAGAACACAGGGTCTGGCACTGAAGCTTTCTTT. Protein: CASENTGSGTEAFF. Full variable domain (outside the CDR3, taken from reference TRBV2 and TRBJ1-1): EPEVTQTPSHQVTQMGQEVILRCVPISNHLYFYWYRQILGQKVEFLVSFYNNEISEKSEIFDDQFSVERPDGSNFTLKIRSTKLEDSAMYFCASENTGSGTEAFFGQGTRLTVV.

This clone has just a few counts. The rearrangement joins TRBV6-1 to TRBJ1-2, with TRBD1 matching 10 bases. The V and J ends lost 6 bases and 3 bases, in that order; junction bases with no gene match: 7. Per the germline V gene, CDR1 is MNHNS and CDR2 is SASEGT. The CDR3 is 15 amino acids. CDR3 sequence (DNA): TGTGCCAGCAGGGACACCGGGACAGGGGACTATGGCTACACCTTC. Translation: CASRDTGTGDYGYTF.

This clone was seen only a few times. The chain couples TRBV7-9 to TRBJ1-5; no clear D gene. CDR1 and CDR2 from the germline V gene are SEHNR and FQNEAQ (reference sequence). This CDR3 comprises 13 residues. The V end was cut by 1 base, the J end by 5 bases, with 6 bases between. CDR3 coding DNA: TGTGCCAGCAGCTTAGTCTTAGATCAGCCCCAGCATTTT. This gives the protein CASSLVLDQPQHF.

A few counts support this clone. The chain recombines TRBV9 with TRBJ2-3; TRBD1 matches at 9 bases. Germline assignment: CDR1 SGDLS and CDR2 YYNGEE. The CDR3 covers 16 residues. Unmatched junction bases numbered 7, after V lost 0 bases and J lost 5 bases. The CDR3 sequence is CASSVATGGMVDTQYF. CDR3 coding DNA: TGTGCCAGCAGCGTAGCCACAGGGGGCATGGTAGATACGCAGTATTTT.

The chain has TRBV6-6 and TRBJ2-1, with TRBD1 identical over 9 bases. Per germline, CDR1 MNHNY and CDR2 SVGAGI (reference sequence). J was trimmed by 10 bases and V by 4 bases; bases with no gene match: 8. The CDR3 is made up of 14 amino acids. CDR3 sequence (DNA): TGTGCCAGCAGTTTGGGGACAGGGAGGGAGGAGCAGTTCTTC. It is translated as CASSLGTGREEQFF.

This clone showed up just a few times. The chain has TRBV9 and TRBJ2-1; a weak D match, TRBD2 (7 bases). The ends were cut back, 4 bases at V and 1 base at J, with 15 bases in the middle. Germline CDR1 reads SGDLS; CDR2 reads YYNGEE. The CDR3 consists of 16 residues. CDR3 nucleotide sequence: TGTGCCAGCAGCACAGTCCGGGGGGCTTCCTACAATGAGCAGTTCTTC. This sequence encodes CASSTVRGASYNEQFF.

This clone occurred a few times. The chain combines TRBV28 with TRBJ2-5; 7 bases map to TRBD2. This CDR3 has 14 amino acids. J was trimmed by 3 bases and V by 4 bases; bases with no gene match: 5. Per germline, CDR1 MDHEN and CDR2 SYDVKM. The CDR3 region is CASSSSGAEETQYF. The CDR3 DNA is TGTGCCAGCAGTTCAAGCGGGGCCGAAGAGACCCAGTACTTC.

This clone was seen a single time. The chain employs TRBV9 and TRBJ2-7; weak D call: TRBD1 (7 bases). The V gene's germline CDR1 is SGDLS and CDR2 YYNGEE. The CDR3 is 14 residues long. V was trimmed by 3 bases and J by 2 bases, leaving 12 bases between them. CDR3 in DNA: TGTGCCAGCAGCGCCCAGGGGGAGGCCTACGAGCAGTACTTC. Translated: CASSAQGEAYEQYF. Complete variable domain (other parts from reference TRBV9 and TRBJ2-7): DSGVTQTPKHLITATGQRVTLRCSPRSGDLSVYWYQQSLDQGLQFLIQYYNGEERAKGNILERFSAQQFPDLHSELNLSSLELGDSALYFCASSAQGEAYEQYFGPGTRLTVT.

This clone was counted only a few times. The chain links TRBV21-1 to TRBJ2-7; TRBD2 is taken as the D call from the table, unchecked against the DNA. TRBV21-1 is a recognized pseudogene. The CDR3 sequence is 14 residues long. The CDR3 protein is CASSNPSGDYEQYF. The CDR3 bases are TGTGCCAGCAGCAACCCAAGCGGGGACTACGAGCAGTACTTC.

This clone was recorded a few times. The CDR3 spells CASSSGGDGYGYTF. Here the CDR3 DNA reads TGTGCCAGCAGTTCCGGCGGGGATGGCTATGGCTACACCTTC. The genes are TRBV7-3 and TRBJ1-2, with D hard to call. V lost 6 bases, J lost 4 bases, and 15 bases lay in between. This CDR3 region has 14 residues. Germline lookup yields CDR1 SGHTA and CDR2 FQGTGA.

This clone was observed a few times. The chain is built from TRBV25-1 and TRBJ1-6; D is uncertain. CDR1 and CDR2 from the germline V gene are MGHDK and SYGVNS. The CDR3 consists of 14 residues. The ends were cut back, 4 bases at V and 10 bases at J, with 14 bases in the middle. CDR3 amino acids: CASSVPGYRSPLHF. The CDR3 region has the DNA TGTGCCAGCAGTGTGCCGGGGTATCGGTCACCCCTCCACTTT.

This clone was seen once. The chain couples TRBV5-4 to TRBJ1-3; 7 nucleotides line up with TRBD1. The ends lost 0 bases at V and 4 bases at J; junction bases unmatched: 4. The germline V gene encodes CDR1 SGHNT and CDR2 YYREEE (reference sequence). The CDR3 consists of 15 residues. The DNA for the CDR3 is TGTGCCAGCAGCTTGGACAGGGGATCCGGAAACACCATATATTTT. This sequence encodes CASSLDRGSGNTIYF.

This clone appeared a few times. V is TRBV7-3 and J is TRBJ2-1, with 8 bases identical to TRBD2. Germline lookup yields CDR1 SGHTA and CDR2 FQGTGA. V lost 5 bases to trimming and J lost 9 bases; unmatched junction nucleotides: 9. The CDR3 extends over 14 amino acids. CDR3 loop: CASSITSGSSEQFF. The CDR3 DNA is TGTGCCAGCAGCATCACTAGCGGTAGCAGTGAGCAGTTCTTC. Full variable domain (rest looked up from reference TRBV7-3 and TRBJ2-1): GAGVSQTPSNKVTEKGKYVELRCDPISGHTALYWYRQSLGQGPEFLIYFQGTGAADDSGLPNDRFFAVRPEGSVSTLKIQRTERGDSAVYLCASSITSGSSEQFFGPGTRLTVL.

This clone was detected only a few times. V usage is TRBV6-6 and J usage is TRBJ2-5; 9 bases map to TRBD1. Trimming removed 8 bases from V and 5 bases from J; junction bases left unmatched: 6. Germline V gives CDR1 MNHNY, CDR2 SVGAGI (reference sequence). The CDR3 covers 13 residues. CDR3 protein: CASLTGGRETQYF. Written as DNA, the CDR3 is TGTGCCAGCCTCACAGGGGGCCGGGAGACCCAGTACTTC.

The genes are TRBV5-1 and TRBJ2-4; D is perhaps TRBD1 (5 bases). V lost 2 bases to trimming and J lost 8 bases, with 11 bases between them. The CDR3 is 13 residues long. Looked up from germline, CDR1 is SGHRS and CDR2 is YFSETQ. Here the CDR3 DNA reads TGCGCCAGCAGCTTCAGGGCAGAGGACATTCAGTACTTC. Translation: CASSFRAEDIQYF. The whole variable domain, remainder taken from reference TRBV5-1 and TRBJ2-4, is KAGVTQTPRYLIKTRGQQVTLSCSPISGHRSVSWYQQTPGQGLQFLFEYFSETQRNKGNFPGRFSGRQFSNSRSEMNVSTLELGDSALYLCASSFRAEDIQYFGAGTRLSVL.

The chain uses TRBV7-2 and TRBJ2-7; D is uncertain. The germline CDR1 and CDR2 sequences are SGHTA and FQGNSA. This CDR3 comprises 13 residues. V was pared by 0 bases and J by 0 bases, with 3 bases between. CDR3 DNA sequence: TGTGCCAGCAGCTTAGCCGGCTCCTACGAGCAGTACTTC. It yields the protein CASSLAGSYEQYF.

V and J are TRBV18 and TRBJ2-3; 9 bases fit TRBD1. The germline V gene encodes CDR1 KGHSH and CDR2 LQKENI. The J segment lost 4 bases and the V segment lost 5 bases, leaving 4 bases of the junction unmatched. This CDR3 has 14 residues. CDR3 sequence reads: CASSSRQGADTQYF. In DNA form, the CDR3 reads TGTGCCAGCTCATCAAGACAGGGGGCAGATACGCAGTATTTT.

In this sample, this clone turned up a few times. The DNA for the CDR3 is TGTGCCAGTAGTATTCGGCAGTCACAGTATGGCTACACCTTC. Residues: CASSIRQSQYGYTF. The genes are TRBV19 and TRBJ1-2; D ambiguous. The ends were cut back, 3 bases at V and 5 bases at J, with 13 bases in the middle. The CDR3 is made up of 14 amino acids. CDR1 and CDR2 (germline): LNHDA, SQIVND (reference sequence).

The chain uses TRBV2 and TRBJ2-3; 9 positions agree with TRBD2. This CDR3 comprises 13 residues. Germline trimming cut 9 bases from V and 4 bases from J; bases unmatched to any gene: 5. Germline CDR1 reads SNHLY; CDR2 reads FYNNEI. CDR3 coding DNA: TGTGCCAGTAATAGCGGGGGAGCAGATACGCAGTATTTT. Its translation: CASNSGGADTQYF.

This clone was counted a few times. V and J are TRBV7-2 and TRBJ2-7, with 9 positions matching TRBD2. J gave up 2 bases and V 1 base, and 3 bases lay outside the gene matches. The CDR3 loop spans 15 amino acids. Germline V CDR1 and CDR2: SGHTA, FQGNSA. CDR3 sequence reads: CASSLVAGVTYEQYF. CDR3 DNA sequence: TGTGCCAGCAGCTTAGTAGCGGGGGTTACCTACGAGCAGTACTTC.

The chain combines TRBV11-2 with TRBJ2-1, with 11 positions matching TRBD2. Germline assignment: CDR1 SGHAT and CDR2 FQNNGV. The V and J ends lost 5 bases and 5 bases, in that order; junction bases with no gene match: 5. The CDR3 is made up of 15 amino acids. The CDR3 nucleotides are TGTGCCAGCAGCACCACTAGCGGGGGCAACAATGAGCAGTTCTTC. Its protein product is CASSTTSGGNNEQFF.

In its sample, this clone was seen a few times. This chain connects TRBV28 to TRBJ2-5; a weak D match, TRBD2 (7 bases). The V gene's germline CDR1 is MDHEN and CDR2 SYDVKM. This CDR3 contains 18 residues. V was trimmed by 6 bases and J by 5 bases, leaving 28 bases between them. CDR3 sequence reads: CASSLRPATRGASETQYF. The CDR3 nucleotides read TGTGCCAGCAGCCTGAGGCCCGCGACCCGGGGGGCTAGTGAGACCCAGTACTTC.

The DNA for the CDR3 is TGTGCCAGCTCACATCTGAGCGGGGACACAGATACGCAGTATTTT. It specifies CASSHLSGDTDTQYF. The rearrangement joins TRBV18 to TRBJ2-3; 7 positions agree with TRBD2. Germline V gene sequence: CDR1 KGHSH, CDR2 LQKENI. The CDR3 is 15 amino acids. V trimming: 4 bases; J trimming: 2 bases; junction bases outside the gene matches: 6.

This chain links TRBV28 with TRBJ1-4, with a possible D match to TRBD1 (6 bases). This CDR3 is built from 15 residues. V was shortened by 4 bases and J by 8 bases, with 17 bases between the two germline ends. Germline CDR1 reads MDHEN; CDR2 reads SYDVKM. CDR3 sequence (DNA): TGTGCCAGCAGTTCCCGAGGGGGATGGCGCGAAAAACTGTTTTTT. Protein sequence: CASSSRGGWREKLFF.

This clone has a handful of counts. V usage is TRBV4-3 and J usage is TRBJ2-7; a weak D match, TRBD1 (5 bases). The CDR3 consists of 16 residues. Trimming pared 1 base from V and 0 bases from J, leaving 13 bases between. Germline CDR1 and CDR2: LGHNA and YSLEER. DNA of the CDR3: TGCGCCAGCAGCCAAGGTGTACAGGTCGTCTCCTACGAGCAGTACTTC. Protein product: CASSQGVQVVSYEQYF.

This clone was seen a few times. The J gene is TRBJ2-7, the V gene TRBV12-5, with a possible D match to TRBD1 (6 bases). This CDR3 has 16 amino acids. The germline gives CDR1 LGHNT, CDR2 FRNRAP. V dropped 0 bases and J dropped 3 bases, with 15 bases sitting between them. The CDR3 DNA reads TGTGCTAGTGGTTTGGTGCTGGGGGCCCAGGGCTACGAGCAGTACTTC. Amino acids: CASGLVLGAQGYEQYF.

The V and J genes are TRBV18 and TRBJ2-5, with D perhaps TRBD2 (6 bases). Trimming removed 5 bases from V and 5 bases from J, with 12 bases in between. The CDR3 is made up of 13 amino acids. Germline V lookup: CDR1 KGHSH, CDR2 LQKENI. CDR3 amino acids: CASSGGAEETQYF. Written as DNA, the CDR3 is TGTGCCAGCTCAGGCGGGGCCGAGGAGACCCAGTACTTC.

This clone occurred a few times. V and J are TRBV7-3 and TRBJ2-1, with D possibly being TRBD2 (6 bases). The V end was cut by 1 base, the J end by 9 bases, with 10 bases between. The CDR3 sequence is 13 residues long. Germline CDR1 is SGHTA and CDR2 is FQGTGA. As DNA, the CDR3 is TGTGCCAGCAGCTTAAGCTCAGCGGGTGAGCAGTTCTTC. It translates to CASSLSSAGEQFF.

This rearrangement joins TRBV18 to TRBJ1-5, with D maybe TRBD1 (5 bases). CDR1 KGHSH and CDR2 LQKENI come from the germline V gene. The CDR3 sequence is 14 residues long. With 2 bases removed from V and 7 bases from J, the gap between germline ends came to 12 bases. The CDR3 DNA reads TGTGCCAGCTCACCAACCGGGAGGGACCAGCCCCAGCATTTT. Amino acid sequence: CASSPTGRDQPQHF.

V gene TRBV11-1 combines with J gene TRBJ2-5; TRBD2 matches at 8 bases. The CDR3 covers 14 residues. Germline V gene lookup returns CDR1 SGHAT and CDR2 FQDESV (reference sequence). V shed 2 bases, J shed 3 bases, and the junction held 2 bases outside the gene matches. Written as DNA, the CDR3 is TGTGCCAGCAGCTTATCCGGGGGGGAAGAGACCCAGTACTTC. Its translation: CASSLSGGEETQYF. The entire variable domain, with the rest obtained from reference TRBV11-1 and TRBJ2-5, is as follows: EAEVAQSPRYKITEKSQAVAFWCDPISGHATLYWYRQILGQGPELLVQFQDESVVDDSQLPKDRFSAERLKGVDSTLKIQPAELGDSAMYLCASSLSGGEETQYFGPGTRLLVL.

V and J are TRBV28 and TRBJ1-1; D perhaps matches TRBD1 (5 bases). Deletions cut 5 bases from V and 4 bases from J, with 11 bases between. This CDR3 contains 13 residues. Per germline, CDR1 MDHEN and CDR2 SYDVKM. CDR3 sequence (DNA): TGTGCCAGCAGTCCCCCCGGGGGCACTGAAGCTTTCTTT. Translated: CASSPPGGTEAFF.